What follows are 9 T cell receptor beta chains derived from one specimen sequenced in a study of blood T cell repertoires in COVID-19. Method: immunoSEQ multiplex PCR; TCRdb's copy keeps in-frame clones and lacks some. The sample lists 55,000 to 60,000 clones, around 76% occurring once. Sample: peripheral blood. The receptors were gathered from a man in his forties or fifties with active or convalescent COVID-19.

CDR3 in DNA: TGTGCCAGCAGCGCACAGGGAATGGTGGCAGATACGCAGTATTTT. Protein product: CASSAQGMVADTQYF. The rearrangement joins TRBV9 to TRBJ2-3; D is possibly TRBD1 (6 bases). Germline lookup yields CDR1 SGDLS and CDR2 YYNGEE. The V end lost 3 bases, the J end lost 4 bases, and 15 bases lay between the germline ends. The CDR3 runs 15 residues.

A single count supports this clone. The chain couples TRBV11-2 to TRBJ2-1; D possibly corresponds to TRBD1 (6 bases). With 2 bases removed from V and 5 bases from J, the gap between germline ends came to 10 bases. In germline, CDR1 is SGHAT, CDR2 FQNNGV. The CDR3 runs 14 residues. Written as DNA, the CDR3 is TGTGCCAGCAGCTTACTGGCAGGGGACAATGAGCAGTTCTTC. Translation: CASSLLAGDNEQFF.

The V call is TRBV5-4, the J call TRBJ2-3; weak D call: TRBD2 (5 bases). Germline V gene data show CDR1 as SGHNT and CDR2 as YYREEE (reference sequence). The V end was cut by 3 bases, the J end by 6 bases, with 20 bases between. The CDR3 contains 16 residues. CDR3 nucleotide sequence: TGTGCCAGCAGCTACAACCTTTTTGAGGGTAGGGATACGCAGTATTTT. It specifies CASSYNLFEGRDTQYF.

This chain uses TRBV18 with TRBJ1-1; the D gene is possibly TRBD1 (5 bases). CDR1 KGHSH and CDR2 LQKENI come from the germline V gene. V was pared by 5 bases and J by 6 bases, with 16 bases between. CDR3 length equals 14 residues. The CDR3 sequence is CASSGARAGAEAFF. CDR3 coding DNA: TGTGCCAGCTCAGGGGCAAGGGCAGGAGCTGAAGCTTTCTTT.

The CDR3 protein is CASSLAGGGTGLPDTQYF. The CDR3 region has the DNA TGTGCCAGCAGCTTAGCGGGGGGTGGGACAGGGTTGCCAGATACGCAGTATTTT. The chain recombines TRBV7-9 with TRBJ2-3; 9 positions match TRBD1. Germline values: CDR1 SEHNR, CDR2 FQNEAQ (reference sequence). The CDR3 contains 18 residues. J gave up 4 bases and V 0 bases, and 11 bases lay outside the gene matches.

This clone occurred a few times. The rearrangement links TRBV18 to TRBJ1-2, with D possibly being TRBD1 (5 bases). V lost 2 bases and J lost 3, with 10 bases in between. The CDR3 runs 14 residues. Per the germline V gene, CDR1 is KGHSH and CDR2 is LQKENI. CDR3 loop: CASSPGGKDYGYTF. The DNA for the CDR3 is TGTGCCAGCTCACCAGGGGGGAAGGACTATGGCTACACCTTC.

The rearrangement uses TRBV7-2 and TRBJ2-7, with 7 bases matching TRBD2. V gave up 1 base and J gave up 5 bases; unmatched junction bases: 8. The CDR3 loop spans 15 amino acids. CDR1 is SGHTA and CDR2 is FQGNSA in the germline V gene. CDR3 sequence reads: CASSLEWAGEDEQYF. DNA of the CDR3: TGTGCCAGCAGCTTAGAATGGGCGGGAGAGGACGAGCAGTACTTC.

The gene calls are TRBV10-3 and TRBJ2-7; a possible D gene is TRBD1 (7 bases). The germline gives CDR1 ENHRY, CDR2 SYGVKD. V lost 4 bases to trimming and J lost 3 bases, with 34 bases between them. The CDR3 covers 21 residues. The chain's CDR3 is CAISGTTGAARGFPLFYEQYF. For the CDR3, the DNA is TGTGCCATCAGTGGGACTACAGGGGCCGCGCGGGGTTTTCCATTGTTCTACGAGCAGTACTTC.

The chain links TRBV15 to TRBJ1-2; D may be TRBD1 (5 bases). This CDR3 is built from 15 residues. V lost 1 base and J 4 bases, leaving 13 bases between the germline ends. Germline V CDR1 and CDR2: LNHNV, YYDKDF (reference sequence). Here the CDR3 reads CATSRASGEGYGYTF. CDR3 nucleotides: TGTGCCACCAGCAGAGCTTCGGGGGAGGGCTATGGCTACACCTTC.